These 8 T cell receptor beta chains came from one sample sequenced in a study of blood T cell repertoires in COVID-19 (TCRdb year 2020). Libraries were made using the immunoSEQ multiplex PCR assay. TCRdb provides this immuneACCESS table in a form limited to in-frame rearrangements. Some clones are lacking; in checked studies, under half of them reflect an unresolved V gene, and why the rest are absent is not known. This sample is represented by about 210,000 clones; approximately 81% of them were singletons. The ten largest clones take up around 9% of the sample. The sequencing sample was made of PBMCs or T cells enriched from blood (not recorded which). The receptor set was obtained from a woman in her fifties or sixties with acute COVID-19.

This chain's CDR3 is CASSGGDRAGEQYF. CDR3 nucleotides: TGCGCCAGCAGCGGGGGGGACAGGGCTGGCGAGCAGTACTTC. The chain is built from TRBV5-1 and TRBJ2-7; 9 positions agree with TRBD1. Germline V gene lookup returns CDR1 SGHRS and CDR2 YFSETQ. The CDR3 loop spans 14 amino acids. Trimming at V came to 4 bases and at J to 6 bases, leaving 8 bases not matched to a gene.

The V gene is TRBV19, the J gene TRBJ1-4; D unclear. CDR1 and CDR2 from the germline V gene are LNHDA and SQIVND (reference sequence). Trimming removed 3 bases at V and 8 bases at J, with 13 bases between. The CDR3 has 14 amino acids. CDR3 DNA: TGTGCCAGTAGTATTGGAGGGATCAGCGAAAAACTGTTTTTT. Its protein product is CASSIGGISEKLFF. Using reference TRBV19 and TRBJ1-4 for the parts outside the CDR3, the full variable domain is DGGITQSPKYLFRKEGQNVTLSCEQNLNHDAMYWYRQDPGQGLRLIYYSQIVNDFQKGDIAEGYSVSREKKESFPLTVTSAQKNPTAFYLCASSIGGISEKLFFGSGTQLSVL.

The rearrangement uses TRBV6-5 and TRBJ1-2; the match to TRBD1 covers 8 bases. The CDR3 extends over 14 amino acids. Per germline, CDR1 MNHEY and CDR2 SVGAGI. J lost 8 bases, V lost 7 bases, and 12 bases had no gene match. CDR3 region: CASITHHQGAGYTF. DNA of the CDR3: TGTGCCAGCATTACCCACCACCAGGGGGCAGGCTACACCTTC.

V is TRBV27 and J is TRBJ1-2; 8 bases are shared with TRBD1. The length of the CDR3 is 15 residues. Trimming cost V 6 bases and J 7 bases; bases outside gene matches: 13. The germline V gene encodes CDR1 MNHEY and CDR2 SMNVEV (reference sequence). The CDR3 sequence: CASRRPTGGIGGYTF. As DNA, the CDR3 is TGTGCCAGCAGAAGACCAACAGGGGGAATTGGTGGCTACACCTTC.

This clone was detected once. This rearrangement joins TRBV29-1 to TRBJ2-7; a possible D gene is TRBD1 (5 bases). Trimming left V 2 bases short and J 5 bases short, with 10 bases between. CDR3 length: 12 residues. Germline V gives CDR1 SQVTM, CDR2 ANQGSEA. The CDR3 sequence: CSVESQGNEQYF. The CDR3 DNA is TGCAGCGTTGAATCCCAGGGTAACGAGCAGTACTTC.

V and J are TRBV11-2 and TRBJ2-7, with TRBD2 matching 11 bases. Germline V gene data show CDR1 as SGHAT and CDR2 as FQNNGV. J lost 1 base, V lost 2 bases, and 4 bases had no gene match. The CDR3 runs 16 residues. CDR3 DNA sequence: TGTGCCAGCAGCTTATCGCGACTAGCGGGATCCTACGAGCAGTACTTC. Protein sequence: CASSLSRLAGSYEQYF.

The rearrangement joins TRBV5-1 to TRBJ2-7; TRBD1 agrees at 7 bases. Germline lookup yields CDR1 SGHRS and CDR2 YFSETQ. The V segment lost 4 bases and the J segment 3 bases; nucleotides outside the gene matches: 10. The length of the CDR3 is 15 residues. The DNA of the CDR3 is TGCGCCAGCAGCCTATTAACAGGGGCCGACTACGAGCAGTACTTC. It encodes CASSLLTGADYEQYF.

The CDR3, as DNA: TGTGCCAGCAGCCTACAGGGCGTCGGAAACACCATATATTTT. Translating it yields CASSLQGVGNTIYF. The chain has TRBV28 and TRBJ1-3, with D possibly being TRBD1 (6 bases). Trimming pared 6 bases from V and 4 bases from J, leaving 13 bases between. Per the germline V gene, CDR1 is MDHEN and CDR2 is SYDVKM. There are 14 residues in the CDR3.